These T cell receptor beta chains were read from a single sample in a study of T-cell memory formation after mild COVID-19. TCRdb redid the calling of the 5' RACE reads with MiXCR, one entry per CDR3 protein. The table lists about 160,000 distinct CDR3 sequences, about a third of them singletons. The sample comprised PBMCs or a T cell subset sorted from them (not recorded which). These receptor sequences come from an adult woman who had mild COVID-19 (a few samples of this study predate the infection). Cell type and time point are not known. Both conserved end residues are part of each CDR3. D genes are given only for firm matches. The size entry is marked missing in some rows and otherwise reads once, few, many or a size class.

V: TRBV24-1
J: TRBJ1-2
size: NA
D: NA
CDR3: CATSDHRKDGYTF
DNA: TGTGCCACCAGTGATCATAGGAAGGACGGCTACACCTTC

V: TRBV4-1
J: TRBJ1-1
size: few
D: NA
CDR3: CASSHPTRSTEAFF
DNA: TGCGCCAGCAGCCACCCGACGCGGAGCACTGAAGCTTTCTTT

V: TRBV5-1
J: TRBJ2-2
size: few
D: TRBD2
CDR3: CASSLGRLANPGELFF
DNA: TGCGCCAGCAGCTTGGGGCGACTAGCAAATCCCGGGGAGCTGTTTTTT

V: TRBV29-1
J: TRBJ1-1
size: NA
D: NA
CDR3: CSGGDRLNTEAFF
DNA: TGCAGCGGCGGTGACAGGTTGAACACTGAAGCTTTCTTT

V: TRBV12-3/TRBV12-4
J: TRBJ2-6
size: few
D: NA
CDR3: CASSLGPGANVLTF
DNA: TGTGCCAGCAGTCTTGGGCCTGGGGCCAACGTCCTGACTTTC

V: TRBV5-1
J: TRBJ1-2
size: NA
D: NA
CDR3: CASSWEDGIPQRGYTF
DNA: TGCGCCAGCAGCTGGGAGGACGGAATTCCCCAACGTGGCTACACCTTC

V: TRBV7-8
J: TRBJ1-5
size: NA
D: TRBD1
CDR3: CASSATDQGGNQPQHF
DNA: TGTGCCAGCAGCGCCACAGATCAGGGGGGCAATCAGCCCCAGCATTTT

V: TRBV4-1
J: TRBJ1-6
size: few
D: NA
CDR3: CASSYGRGNSPLHF
DNA: TGCGCCAGCAGCTACGGACGGGGAAATTCACCCCTCCACTTT

V: TRBV14
J: TRBJ1-6
size: NA
D: NA
CDR3: CASSQEVSSYNSPLHF
DNA: TGTGCCAGCAGCCAAGAGGTCAGCTCCTATAATTCACCCCTCCACTTT

V: TRBV7-9
J: TRBJ2-5
size: few
D: NA
CDR3: CASSFSGLQETQYF
DNA: TGTGCCAGCAGCTTCTCCGGGCTCCAAGAGACCCAGTACTTC

V: TRBV20-1
J: TRBJ2-3
size: NA
D: NA
CDR3: CSAREGVYTDTQYF
DNA: TGCAGTGCTAGAGAGGGGGTCTACACAGATACGCAGTATTTT

V: TRBV4-3
J: TRBJ2-1
size: NA
D: NA
CDR3: CASSRRDPNEQFF
DNA: TGCGCCAGCAGCCGCCGGGACCCCAATGAGCAGTTCTTC

V: TRBV11-3
J: TRBJ2-5
size: NA
D: NA
CDR3: CASSLGAGRQEETQYF
DNA: TGTGCCAGCAGCTTAGGTGCGGGGAGACAGGAAGAGACCCAGTACTTC

V: TRBV7-9
J: TRBJ2-1
size: few
D: TRBD2
CDR3: CASSLRLAGANEQFF
DNA: TGTGCCAGCAGCTTGAGACTAGCGGGGGCCAATGAGCAGTTCTTC

V: TRBV5-4
J: TRBJ2-5
size: few
D: TRBD2
CDR3: CASSSRTSGPQLRETQYF
DNA: TGTGCCAGCAGCTCCAGGACTAGCGGGCCCCAGCTACGGGAGACCCAGTACTTC

V: TRBV11-3
J: TRBJ1-5
size: NA
D: NA
CDR3: CASSLGRDSNQPQHF
DNA: TGTGCCAGCAGCTTAGGGAGGGACAGCAATCAGCCCCAGCATTTT

V: TRBV27
J: TRBJ2-1
size: NA
D: NA
CDR3: CASSLSPTGYNEQFF
DNA: TGTGCCAGCAGTTTATCCCCAACGGGTTACAATGAGCAGTTCTTC

V: TRBV14
J: TRBJ1-3
size: NA
D: NA
CDR3: CASSQGQGSSGNTIYF
DNA: TGTGCCAGCAGCCAAGGGCAGGGAAGCTCTGGAAACACCATATATTTT

V: TRBV6-5
J: TRBJ1-6
size: NA
D: NA
CDR3: CASSSGPVPDSPLHF
DNA: TGTGCCAGCAGTTCAGGACCTGTGCCCGATTCACCCCTCCACTTT

V: TRBV29-1
J: TRBJ2-3
size: few
D: TRBD1
CDR3: CSAEGGQTDTQYF
DNA: TGCAGCGCCGAAGGGGGACAGACAGATACGCAGTATTTT

V: TRBV2
J: TRBJ2-3
size: NA
D: TRBD2
CDR3: CASSPGPSGETDTQYF
DNA: TGTGCCAGCAGCCCCGGGCCTAGCGGGGAAACAGATACGCAGTATTTT

V: TRBV7-2
J: TRBJ1-4
size: NA
D: TRBD1
CDR3: CASSSGGRGTNEKLFF
DNA: TGTGCCAGCAGCTCTGGGGGCAGGGGGACTAATGAAAAACTGTTTTTT

V: TRBV7-6
J: TRBJ2-1
size: few
D: NA
CDR3: CASSLGAGVNNEQFF
DNA: TGTGCCAGCAGCTTAGGGGCAGGGGTCAACAATGAGCAGTTCTTC

V: TRBV20-1
J: TRBJ1-1
size: NA
D: NA
CDR3: CSARMPAEAFF
DNA: TGCAGTGCTAGAATGCCGGCCGAAGCTTTCTTT

V: TRBV19
J: TRBJ1-5
size: NA
D: NA
CDR3: CASSMRGDQPQHF
DNA: TGTGCCAGTAGTATGAGAGGGGATCAGCCCCAGCATTTT

V: TRBV20-1
J: TRBJ2-7
size: NA
D: NA
CDR3: CSASIRAYYEQYF
DNA: TGCAGTGCTAGTATTCGGGCCTACTACGAGCAGTACTTC

V: TRBV3-1
J: TRBJ2-5
size: NA
D: NA
CDR3: CASSQKYQETQYF
DNA: TGTGCCAGCAGCCAAAAGTACCAAGAGACCCAGTACTTC

V: TRBV19
J: TRBJ1-1
size: NA
D: NA
CDR3: CASSIIGGTEAFF
DNA: TGTGCCAGTAGTATCATAGGTGGCACTGAAGCTTTCTTT

V: TRBV7-8
J: TRBJ2-7
size: once
D: TRBD2
CDR3: CASSNLAGVSYEQYF
DNA: TGTGCCAGCAGCAATCTAGCGGGAGTTTCGTACGAGCAGTACTTC

V: TRBV7-7
J: TRBJ2-7
size: NA
D: TRBD1
CDR3: CASSRDRGDEQYF
DNA: TGTGCCAGCTCCCGGGACAGGGGTGACGAGCAGTACTTC

V: TRBV15
J: TRBJ1-5
size: NA
D: NA
CDR3: CATRRGEARYGGNQPQHF
DNA: TGTGCCACCAGGAGGGGGGAGGCGAGGTATGGTGGCAATCAGCCCCAGCATTTT

V: TRBV10-3
J: TRBJ2-7
size: NA
D: TRBD2
CDR3: CAISESVRGSSYEQYF
DNA: TGTGCCATCAGTGAGTCGGTGCGGGGGAGCTCCTACGAGCAGTACTTC

V: TRBV7-8
J: TRBJ1-2
size: few
D: NA
CDR3: CASSVSQEGYTF
DNA: TGTGCCAGCAGCGTTAGCCAGGAGGGCTACACCTTC

V: TRBV7-9
J: TRBJ2-1
size: few
D: TRBD2
CDR3: CASSPLRKREATSYNEQFF
DNA: TGTGCCAGCAGCCCCCTCAGGAAGCGGGAGGCAACCTCCTACAATGAGCAGTTCTTC

V: TRBV7-8
J: TRBJ2-5
size: few
D: NA
CDR3: CASSDGSGIQETQYF
DNA: TGTGCCAGCAGCGACGGAAGCGGAATCCAAGAGACCCAGTACTTC

V: TRBV29-1
J: TRBJ2-1
size: few
D: TRBD2
CDR3: CSVDIQGLAGDAYNEQFF
DNA: TGCAGCGTTGATATCCAAGGACTAGCGGGAGATGCCTACAATGAGCAGTTCTTC

V: TRBV20-1
J: TRBJ2-7
size: few
D: NA
CDR3: CSAPPGGFSDYEQYF
DNA: TGCAGTGCTCCCCCCGGCGGGTTCAGCGACTACGAGCAGTACTTC

V: TRBV7-9
J: TRBJ2-1
size: NA
D: NA
CDR3: CASSLSLGGPYNEQFF
DNA: TGTGCCAGCAGCTTATCCCTGGGGGGCCCCTACAATGAGCAGTTCTTC

V: TRBV4-2
J: TRBJ2-5
size: NA
D: TRBD2
CDR3: CASSQEGGPGETQYF
DNA: TGTGCCAGCAGCCAAGAGGGAGGGCCCGGAGAGACCCAGTACTTC

V: TRBV6-5
J: TRBJ1-2
size: NA
D: TRBD1
CDR3: CASSYSDRGNYGYTF
DNA: TGTGCCAGCAGTTATTCGGACAGGGGGAACTATGGCTACACCTTC

V: TRBV6-5
J: TRBJ1-2
size: few
D: NA
CDR3: CASSAQAGRYGYTF
DNA: TGTGCCAGCAGTGCCCAGGCAGGGAGGTATGGCTACACCTTC

V: TRBV25-1
J: TRBJ2-2
size: few
D: NA
CDR3: CASSAGPDVWSGELFF
DNA: TGTGCCAGCAGTGCAGGGCCCGACGTTTGGTCCGGGGAGCTGTTTTTT

V: TRBV12-3/TRBV12-4
J: TRBJ2-1
size: NA
D: TRBD1
CDR3: CASSARDRGVGEQFF
DNA: TGTGCCAGCAGTGCCCGGGACAGGGGGGTCGGTGAGCAGTTCTTC

V: TRBV7-9
J: TRBJ1-3
size: few
D: NA
CDR3: CASSGGGSGNTIYF
DNA: TGTGCCAGCAGCGGAGGGGGTTCTGGAAACACCATATATTTT

V: TRBV7-3
J: TRBJ1-1
size: NA
D: TRBD1
CDR3: CASSSQGATTEAFF
DNA: TGTGCCAGCAGCTCACAGGGGGCAACTACTGAAGCTTTCTTT

V: TRBV27
J: TRBJ1-1
size: NA
D: TRBD1
CDR3: CASKPDRGSGEAFF
DNA: TGTGCCAGCAAACCGGACAGGGGCAGTGGTGAAGCTTTCTTT

V: TRBV2
J: TRBJ2-5
size: few
D: NA
CDR3: CASSVDRQETQYF
DNA: TGTGCCAGCAGTGTCGACAGACAAGAGACCCAGTACTTC

V: TRBV2
J: TRBJ2-2
size: few
D: NA
CDR3: CASSDKGSGELFF
DNA: TGTGCCAGCAGTGATAAAGGGTCCGGGGAGCTGTTTTTT

V: TRBV24-1
J: TRBJ2-3
size: NA
D: NA
CDR3: CATSDKGPLRDTQYF
DNA: TGTGCCACCAGTGACAAAGGACCTTTAAGAGATACGCAGTATTTT

V: TRBV29-1
J: TRBJ2-3
size: few
D: TRBD2
CDR3: CSVEIPRTSGRSTDTQYF
DNA: TGCAGCGTTGAAATTCCCAGGACTAGCGGGCGTAGCACAGATACGCAGTATTTT

V: TRBV5-1
J: TRBJ2-1
size: NA
D: TRBD2
CDR3: CASSLAGLALNEQFF
DNA: TGCGCCAGCAGCTTGGCTGGACTAGCCCTCAATGAGCAGTTCTTC